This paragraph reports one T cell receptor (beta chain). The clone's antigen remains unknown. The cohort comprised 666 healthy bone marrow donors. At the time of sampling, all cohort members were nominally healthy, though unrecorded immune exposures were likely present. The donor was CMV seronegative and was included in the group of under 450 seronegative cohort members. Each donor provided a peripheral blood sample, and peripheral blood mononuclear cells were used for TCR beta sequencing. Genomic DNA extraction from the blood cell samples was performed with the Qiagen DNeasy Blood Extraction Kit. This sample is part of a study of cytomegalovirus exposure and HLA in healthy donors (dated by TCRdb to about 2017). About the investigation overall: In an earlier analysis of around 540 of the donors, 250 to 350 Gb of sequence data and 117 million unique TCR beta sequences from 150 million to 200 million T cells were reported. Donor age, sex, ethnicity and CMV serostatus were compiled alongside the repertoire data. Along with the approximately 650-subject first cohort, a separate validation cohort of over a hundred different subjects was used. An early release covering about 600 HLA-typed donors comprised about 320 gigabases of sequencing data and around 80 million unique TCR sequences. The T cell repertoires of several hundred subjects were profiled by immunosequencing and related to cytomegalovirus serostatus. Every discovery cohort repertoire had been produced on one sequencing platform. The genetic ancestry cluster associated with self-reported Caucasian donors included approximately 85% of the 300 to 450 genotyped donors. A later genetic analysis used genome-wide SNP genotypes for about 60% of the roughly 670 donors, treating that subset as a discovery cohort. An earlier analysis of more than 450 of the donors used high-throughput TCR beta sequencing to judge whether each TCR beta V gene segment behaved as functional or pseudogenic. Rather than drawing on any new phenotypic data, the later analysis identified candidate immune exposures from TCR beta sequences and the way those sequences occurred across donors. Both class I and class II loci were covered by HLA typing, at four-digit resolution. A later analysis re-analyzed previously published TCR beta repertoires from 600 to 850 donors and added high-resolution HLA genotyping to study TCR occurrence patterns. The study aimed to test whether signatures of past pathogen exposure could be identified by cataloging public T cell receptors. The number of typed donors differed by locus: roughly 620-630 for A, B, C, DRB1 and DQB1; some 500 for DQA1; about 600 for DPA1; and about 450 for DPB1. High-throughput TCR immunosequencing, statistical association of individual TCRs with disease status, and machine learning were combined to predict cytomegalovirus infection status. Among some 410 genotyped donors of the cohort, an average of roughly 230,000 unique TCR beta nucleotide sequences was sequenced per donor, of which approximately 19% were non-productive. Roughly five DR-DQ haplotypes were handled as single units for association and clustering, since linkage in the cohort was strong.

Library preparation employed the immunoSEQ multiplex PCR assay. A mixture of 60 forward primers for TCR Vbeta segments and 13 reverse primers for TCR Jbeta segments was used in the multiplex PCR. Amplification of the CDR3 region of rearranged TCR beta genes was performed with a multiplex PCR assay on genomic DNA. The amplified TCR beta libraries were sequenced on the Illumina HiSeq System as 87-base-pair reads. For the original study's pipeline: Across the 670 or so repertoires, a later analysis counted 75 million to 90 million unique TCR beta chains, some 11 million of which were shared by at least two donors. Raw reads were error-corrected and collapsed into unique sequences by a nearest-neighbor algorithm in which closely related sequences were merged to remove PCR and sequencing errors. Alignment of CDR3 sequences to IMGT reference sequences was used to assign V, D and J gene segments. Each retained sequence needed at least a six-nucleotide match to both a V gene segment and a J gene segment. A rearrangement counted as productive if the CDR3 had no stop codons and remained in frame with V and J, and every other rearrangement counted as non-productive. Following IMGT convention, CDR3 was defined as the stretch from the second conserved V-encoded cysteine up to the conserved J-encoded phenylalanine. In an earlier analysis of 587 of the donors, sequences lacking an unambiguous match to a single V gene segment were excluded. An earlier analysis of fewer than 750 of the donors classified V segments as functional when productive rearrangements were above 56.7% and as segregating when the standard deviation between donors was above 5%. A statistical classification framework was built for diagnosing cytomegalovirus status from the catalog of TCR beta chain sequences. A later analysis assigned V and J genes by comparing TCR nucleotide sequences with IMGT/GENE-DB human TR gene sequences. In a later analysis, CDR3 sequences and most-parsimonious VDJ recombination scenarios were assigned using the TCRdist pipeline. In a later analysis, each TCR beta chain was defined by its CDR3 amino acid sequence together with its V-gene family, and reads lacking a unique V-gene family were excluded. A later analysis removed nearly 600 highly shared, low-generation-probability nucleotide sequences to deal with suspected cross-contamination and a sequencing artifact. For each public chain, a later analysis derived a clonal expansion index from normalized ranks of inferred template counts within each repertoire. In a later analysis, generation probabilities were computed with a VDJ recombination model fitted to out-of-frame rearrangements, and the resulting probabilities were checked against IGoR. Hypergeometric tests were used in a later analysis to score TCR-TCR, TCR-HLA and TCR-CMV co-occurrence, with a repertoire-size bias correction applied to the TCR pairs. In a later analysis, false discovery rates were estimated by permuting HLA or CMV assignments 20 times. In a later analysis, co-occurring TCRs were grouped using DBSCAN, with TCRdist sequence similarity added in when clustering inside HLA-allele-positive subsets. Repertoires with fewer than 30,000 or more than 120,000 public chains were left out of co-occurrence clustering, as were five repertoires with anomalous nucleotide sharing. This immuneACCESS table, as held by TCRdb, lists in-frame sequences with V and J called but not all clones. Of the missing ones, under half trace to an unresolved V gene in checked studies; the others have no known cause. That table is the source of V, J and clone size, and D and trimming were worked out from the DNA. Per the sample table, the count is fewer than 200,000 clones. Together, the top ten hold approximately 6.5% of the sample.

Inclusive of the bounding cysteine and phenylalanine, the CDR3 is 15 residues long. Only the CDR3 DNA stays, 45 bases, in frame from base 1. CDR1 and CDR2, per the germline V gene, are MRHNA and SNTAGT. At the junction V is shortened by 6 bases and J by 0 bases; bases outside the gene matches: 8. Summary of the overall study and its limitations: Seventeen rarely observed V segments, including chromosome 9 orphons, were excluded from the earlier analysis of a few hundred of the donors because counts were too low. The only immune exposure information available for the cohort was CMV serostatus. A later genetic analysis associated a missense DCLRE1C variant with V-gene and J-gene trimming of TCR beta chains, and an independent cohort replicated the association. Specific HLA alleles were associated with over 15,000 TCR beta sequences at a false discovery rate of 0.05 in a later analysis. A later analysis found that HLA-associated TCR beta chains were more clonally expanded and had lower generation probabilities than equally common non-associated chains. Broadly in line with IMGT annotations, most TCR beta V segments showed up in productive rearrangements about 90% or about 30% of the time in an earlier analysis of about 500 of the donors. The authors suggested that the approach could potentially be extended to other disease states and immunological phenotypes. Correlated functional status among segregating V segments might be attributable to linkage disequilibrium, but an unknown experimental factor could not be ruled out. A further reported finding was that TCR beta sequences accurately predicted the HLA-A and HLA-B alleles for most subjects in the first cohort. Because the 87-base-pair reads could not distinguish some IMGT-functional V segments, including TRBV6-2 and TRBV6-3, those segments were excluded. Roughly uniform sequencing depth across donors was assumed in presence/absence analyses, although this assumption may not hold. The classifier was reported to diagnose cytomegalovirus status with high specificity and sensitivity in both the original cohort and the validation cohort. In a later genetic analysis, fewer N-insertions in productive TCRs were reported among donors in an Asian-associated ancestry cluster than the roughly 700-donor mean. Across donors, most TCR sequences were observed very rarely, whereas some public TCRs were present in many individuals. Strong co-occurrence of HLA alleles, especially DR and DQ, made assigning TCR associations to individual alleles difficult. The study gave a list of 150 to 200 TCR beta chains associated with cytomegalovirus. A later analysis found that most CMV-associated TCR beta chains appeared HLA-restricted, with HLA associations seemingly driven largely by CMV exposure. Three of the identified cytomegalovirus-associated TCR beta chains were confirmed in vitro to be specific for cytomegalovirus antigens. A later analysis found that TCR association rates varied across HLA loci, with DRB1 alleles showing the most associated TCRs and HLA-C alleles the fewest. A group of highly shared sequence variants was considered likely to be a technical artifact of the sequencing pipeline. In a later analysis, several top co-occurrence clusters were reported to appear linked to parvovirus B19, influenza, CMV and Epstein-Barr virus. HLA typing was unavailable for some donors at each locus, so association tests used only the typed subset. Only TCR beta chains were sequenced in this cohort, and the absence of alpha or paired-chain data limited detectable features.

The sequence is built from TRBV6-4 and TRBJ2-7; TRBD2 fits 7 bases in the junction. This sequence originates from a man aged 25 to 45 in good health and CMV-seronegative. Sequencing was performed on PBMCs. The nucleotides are TGTGCCAGCAGCATTTTAGCGGGTAGCTCCTACGAGCAGTACTTC. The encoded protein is CASSILAGSSYEQYF.